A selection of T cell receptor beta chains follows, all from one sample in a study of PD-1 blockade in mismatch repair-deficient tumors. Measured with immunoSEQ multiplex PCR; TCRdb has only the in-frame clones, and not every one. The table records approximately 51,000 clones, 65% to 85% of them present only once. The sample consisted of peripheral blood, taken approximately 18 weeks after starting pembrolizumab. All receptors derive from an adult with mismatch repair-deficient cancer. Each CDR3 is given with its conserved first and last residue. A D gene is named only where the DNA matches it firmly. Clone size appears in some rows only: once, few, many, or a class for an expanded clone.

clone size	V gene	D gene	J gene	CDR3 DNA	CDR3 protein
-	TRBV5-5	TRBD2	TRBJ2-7	TGTGCCAGCAGCTTGGGACTAGCAAACGAGCAGTACTTC	CASSLGLANEQYF
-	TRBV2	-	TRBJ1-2	TGTGCCAGCAGGGCCCGAGGGGTAGATGGCTACACCTTC	CASRARGVDGYTF
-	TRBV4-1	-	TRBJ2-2	TGCGCCAGCAGCCAAGATAGCGGCGCCGGGGAGCTGTTTTTT	CASSQDSGAGELFF
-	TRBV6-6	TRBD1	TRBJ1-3	TGTGCCAGCAGGCCCCGGGACAGGGGCTCTGGAAACACCATATATTTT	CASRPRDRGSGNTIYF
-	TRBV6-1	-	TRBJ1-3	TGTGCCAGCAGTGAAGTTACCGGCCCAAGGAACACCATATATTTT	CASSEVTGPRNTIYF
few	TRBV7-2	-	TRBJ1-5	TGTGCCAGCAGTTTCCGGGGGGGCAATCAGCCCCAGCATTTT	CASSFRGGNQPQHF
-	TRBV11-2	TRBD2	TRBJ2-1	TGTGCCAGCAGCGCTAGCGGGAGCTCCTACAATGAGCAGTTCTTC	CASSASGSSYNEQFF
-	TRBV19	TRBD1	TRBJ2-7	TGTGCCAGTAGTCGGGACAGCTTTAACTCCTACGAGCAGTACTTC	CASSRDSFNSYEQYF
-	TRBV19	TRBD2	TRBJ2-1	TGTGCCAGTAGTAAATCTCGACCGGGACTAGCGGGAAGTGAGCAGTTCTTC	CASSKSRPGLAGSEQFF
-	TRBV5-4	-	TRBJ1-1	TGTGCCAGCAGCTTGGGTTTCTCTGAAGCTTTCTTT	CASSLGFSEAFF
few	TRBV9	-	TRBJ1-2	TGTGCCAGCAGCGTCGGGGGGTTTGGCTACACCTTC	CASSVGGFGYTF
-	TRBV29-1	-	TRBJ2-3	TGCAGCACGGGACTGGCCGGGGGCACAGATACGCAGTATTTT	CSTGLAGGTDTQYF
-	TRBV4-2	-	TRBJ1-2	TGTGCCAGCAGCCAGACTGACAGCCTCTTAAACTATGGCTACACCTTC	CASSQTDSLLNYGYTF
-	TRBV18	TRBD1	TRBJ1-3	TGTGCCAGCTCACCGGGACAGCCCTCTGGAAACACCATATATTTT	CASSPGQPSGNTIYF
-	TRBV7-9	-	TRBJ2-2	TGTGCCAGCAGCTTACGGGAGACGAACACCGGGGAGCTGTTTTTT	CASSLRETNTGELFF
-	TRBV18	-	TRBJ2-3	TGTGCCAGCTCAGCCACGGCAGGGGATGCAGATACGCAGTATTTT	CASSATAGDADTQYF
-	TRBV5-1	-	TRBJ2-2	TGCGCCAGCAGCTTAAAGATAGAAGGCACCGGGGAGCTGTTTTTT	CASSLKIEGTGELFF
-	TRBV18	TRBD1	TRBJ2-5	TGTGCCAGCTCACCACGGACAGGGGGCGAGGAGACCCAGTACTTC	CASSPRTGGEETQYF
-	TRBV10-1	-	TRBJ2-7	TGCGCCAGCAGTGTACAGAGGGGCACCTCTAACGAGCAGTACTTC	CASSVQRGTSNEQYF
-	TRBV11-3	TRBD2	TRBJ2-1	TGTGCCAGCAGCCTAGGACTAGCCTACAATGAGCAGTTCTTC	CASSLGLAYNEQFF
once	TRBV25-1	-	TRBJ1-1	TGTGCCAGCTCTTTATTAGGTATTGAAGCTTTCTTT	CASSLLGIEAFF
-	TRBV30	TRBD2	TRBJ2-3	TGTGCCTGGGGGCACGCAGCGGGAAGGGCAGATACGCAGTATTTT	CAWGHAAGRADTQYF
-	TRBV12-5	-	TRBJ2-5	TGTGCTAGTGGTTTCGGGAGCGGAGAGACCCAGTACTTC	CASGFGSGETQYF
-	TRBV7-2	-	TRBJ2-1	TGTGCCAGCAGCCCGGGCACACTAGTGGGGCCGTTCTTC	CASSPGTLVGPFF
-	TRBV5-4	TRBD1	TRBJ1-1	TGTGCCAGCAGCCCGGACAGGTATGAAGCTTTCTTT	CASSPDRYEAFF
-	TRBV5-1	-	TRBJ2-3	TGCGCCAGCAGCTTGGTCCCGGGCACAAGCACAGATACGCAGTATTTT	CASSLVPGTSTDTQYF
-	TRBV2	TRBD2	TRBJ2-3	TGTGCCAGCACGGGGCTAGCGGAAGGGATAGATACGCAGTATTTT	CASTGLAEGIDTQYF
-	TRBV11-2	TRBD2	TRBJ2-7	TGTGCCAGCAGCTTAGATCCTAGCGGGTACGAGCAGTACTTC	CASSLDPSGYEQYF
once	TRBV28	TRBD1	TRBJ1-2	TGTGCCAGCAGAGCCTACAGGGGGGATAACTATGGCTACACCTTC	CASRAYRGDNYGYTF
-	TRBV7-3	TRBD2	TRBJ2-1	TGTGCCAGCAGCCGAGGGTTAGCGGGGGTATACAATGAGCAGTTCTTC	CASSRGLAGVYNEQFF
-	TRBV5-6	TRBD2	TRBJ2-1	TGTGCCAGCAGCTCAAGGACTAGCGGGAGTATTTTCTACAATGAGCAGTTCTTC	CASSSRTSGSIFYNEQFF
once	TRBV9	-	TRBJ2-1	TGTGCCAGCAGCGTATTCGAGGGGGGCGTTTACAATGAGCAGTTCTTC	CASSVFEGGVYNEQFF
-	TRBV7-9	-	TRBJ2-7	TGTGCCAGCAGCCCCCCCGGGACGGAGTCCTACGAGCAGTACTTC	CASSPPGTESYEQYF
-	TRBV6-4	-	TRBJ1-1	TGTGCCAGCAGTGGGGAGGCAGGAACTGAAGCTTTCTTT	CASSGEAGTEAFF
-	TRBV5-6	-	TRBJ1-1	TGTGCCAGCAGCTTATTAGTTGAGGGTGGCGGTGTTGGCACTGAAGCTTTCTTT	CASSLLVEGGGVGTEAFF
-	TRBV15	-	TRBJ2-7	TGTGCCACCAGCAGAGGGGAGGACTTCTCCTACGAGCAGTACTTC	CATSRGEDFSYEQYF
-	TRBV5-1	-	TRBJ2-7	TGCGCCAGCAGCTTGGCCTTGGGACAAAGCTCCTACGAGCAGTACTTC	CASSLALGQSSYEQYF
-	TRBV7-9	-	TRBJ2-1	TGTGCCAGCAGCTCGGGGGTCAATGAGCAGTTCTTC	CASSSGVNEQFF
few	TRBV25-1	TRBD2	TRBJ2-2	TGTGCCAGCATGTTGGCGGGAGGGCGTGGCGGGGAGCTGTTTTTT	CASMLAGGRGGELFF
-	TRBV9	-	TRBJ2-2	TGTGCCAGCAGCGTAGGAAGCCCGGGGACCGGGGAGCTGTTTTTT	CASSVGSPGTGELFF
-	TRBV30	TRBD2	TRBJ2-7	TGTGCCTGGAGGCCGGGACTAGGATTGCCCTACGAGCAGTACTTC	CAWRPGLGLPYEQYF
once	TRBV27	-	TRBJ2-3	TGTGCCAGCAGCCCTACTAGCTCGGGAGATACGCAGTATTTT	CASSPTSSGDTQYF
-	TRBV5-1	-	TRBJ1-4	TGCGCCAGCAGCTTCAGGGGCGATGATGAAAAACTGTTTTTT	CASSFRGDDEKLFF
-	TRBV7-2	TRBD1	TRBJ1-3	TGTGCCAGCAGCTCAGAGACAGGGTTCGGAAACACCATATATTTT	CASSSETGFGNTIYF
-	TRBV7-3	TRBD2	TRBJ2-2	TGTGCCAGCAGCCAAACTAGCGGGAGGACCGGGGAGCTGTTTTTT	CASSQTSGRTGELFF
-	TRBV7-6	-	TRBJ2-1	TGTGCCAGCAGCTATGGGACCTATCGCAATGAGCAGTTCTTC	CASSYGTYRNEQFF
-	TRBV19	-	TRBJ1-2	TGTGCCAGTAGTATACGTCCCAGAGCTAACTATGGCTACACCTTC	CASSIRPRANYGYTF
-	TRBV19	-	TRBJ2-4	TGTGCCAGTAGTATAGTCCTCCACCGGGACACTCTAGCCAAAAACATTCAGTACTTC	CASSIVLHRDTLAKNIQYF
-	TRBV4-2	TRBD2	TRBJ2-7	TGTGCCAGCAGCCTACGAGCGGGAGAGTCCTACGAGCAGTACTTC	CASSLRAGESYEQYF
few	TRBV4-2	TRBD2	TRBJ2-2	TGTGCCAGCAGCCAAGGTTCTAGCGGGAGTATGTACACCGGGGAGCTGTTTTTT	CASSQGSSGSMYTGELFF
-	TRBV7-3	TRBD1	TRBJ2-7	TGTGCCAGCAGCTTAAGTGAGGGGGCTGGATACGAGCAGTACTTC	CASSLSEGAGYEQYF
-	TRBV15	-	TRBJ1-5	TGTGCCACCAGCAGGGTAGAACAGGGATTTAGCAATCAGCCCCAGCATTTT	CATSRVEQGFSNQPQHF
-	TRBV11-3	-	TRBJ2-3	TGTGCCAGCAGCTTAAACACAGATACGCAGTATTTT	CASSLNTDTQYF
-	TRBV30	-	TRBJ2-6	TGTGCCTGGAGTGGCCCCTCTGGGGCCAACGTCCTGACTTTC	CAWSGPSGANVLTF
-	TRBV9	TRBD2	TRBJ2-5	TGTGCCAGCAGCAAGGGACTAGCGGGGCTTAAAGAGACCCAGTACTTC	CASSKGLAGLKETQYF
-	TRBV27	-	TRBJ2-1	TGTGCCAGCAGTCCGCCCCTAGCTGAGTGGTTCTTC	CASSPPLAEWFF
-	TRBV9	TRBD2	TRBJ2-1	TGTGCCAGCAGCGCCGGACTAGCGGCCTACAATGAGCAGTTCTTC	CASSAGLAAYNEQFF
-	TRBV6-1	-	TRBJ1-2	TGTGCCAGCAGTGAACCAGGGGATGGGTCCGGCTACACCTTC	CASSEPGDGSGYTF
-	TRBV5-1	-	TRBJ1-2	TGCGCCAGCAGCCAGGAATCCCCGGGCTATGGCTACACCTTC	CASSQESPGYGYTF